Below are 24 T cell receptor beta chains sequenced from a single sample in a study of beta chain features in type 1 diabetes. These receptors' targets are unknown. Study-level points and caveats: Shortening of TCRB CDR3s, moderate but significant, appeared in all four CD4+ subsets of Type 1 diabetes patients.

Expressed TCRB transcripts were sequenced, since all the RNA that had been isolated was reverse transcribed. Only in-frame clones appear in the TCRdb table, and some are missing; sequencing was by immunoSEQ multiplex PCR. Here the sample spans under 130,000 clones, 28% being singletons. Sequencing was done on a sample of central memory CD4+ T cells from blood. Every receptor here comes from a woman aged 18-29 years with type 1 diabetes.

This chain uses TRBV4-3 with TRBJ2-3, with a weak D call TRBD1 (6 bases). This CDR3 region has 14 residues. Deletions cut 3 bases from V and 0 bases from J, with 7 bases between. Germline values: CDR1 LGHNA, CDR2 YSLEER. The DNA for the CDR3 is TGCGCCAGCAGCCACGGACAGAGCACAGATACGCAGTATTTT. Its protein product is CASSHGQSTDTQYF.

This clone was picked up a small number of times. The CDR3 DNA sequence: TGTGCCAGCAGTTTAGCAGGGGGCGTCGCAGATACGCAGTATTTT. Protein sequence: CASSLAGGVADTQYF. The chain is built from TRBV28 and TRBJ2-3; the match to TRBD1 covers 8 bases. V lost 2 bases, J lost 4 bases, and 5 bases stayed unmatched. The V gene's germline CDR1 is MDHEN and CDR2 SYDVKM. This CDR3 has 15 residues.

The chain has TRBV11-3 and TRBJ2-5; perhaps TRBD2 as D (6 bases). V lost 4 bases, J lost 7 bases, and 16 bases lay in between. This CDR3 has 14 residues. In germline, CDR1 is SGHNT, CDR2 YENEEA. In DNA form, the CDR3 reads TGTGCCAGCAGCTCCCGCGGGACCGTGGGGACCCAGTACTTC. Translation gives CASSSRGTVGTQYF.

This clone came up a few times. The V and J genes are TRBV29-1 and TRBJ2-1, with 7 bases that match TRBD2. Losses at the gene ends were 7 bases for V and 8 bases for J; bases not matched to a gene: 26. This CDR3 contains 18 residues. CDR1 and CDR2 from the germline V gene are SQVTM and ANQGSEA. The CDR3 here is CSANGGMGGSGRVDEQFF. The CDR3 nucleotides are TGCAGCGCCAACGGCGGGATGGGCGGGAGCGGTAGGGTTGATGAGCAGTTCTTC.

This clone has just a few counts. The J gene is TRBJ2-2, the V gene TRBV30; TRBD2 matches 7 bases. The CDR3 length is 14 residues. With 3 bases clipped from V and 4 bases from J, the junction kept 5 bases outside the gene matches. Germline V gene data show CDR1 as GTSNPN and CDR2 as SVGIG (reference sequence). The CDR3 nucleotides are TGTGCCTGGAGAGAAGCGGGAAGCACCGGGGAGCTGTTTTTT. Protein: CAWREAGSTGELFF.

The chain has TRBV19 and TRBJ2-1; D unclear. Germline V lookup: CDR1 LNHDA, CDR2 SQIVND (reference sequence). The CDR3 consists of 15 residues. Trimming left V 4 bases short and J 4 bases short, with 14 bases between. CDR3 amino acids: CASSKTALRYNEQFF. The CDR3 DNA is TGTGCCAGTAGTAAGACTGCTTTACGTTACAATGAGCAGTTCTTC. The whole variable domain, filled in from reference TRBV19 and TRBJ2-1, reads DGGITQSPKYLFRKEGQNVTLSCEQNLNHDAMYWYRQDPGQGLRLIYYSQIVNDFQKGDIAEGYSVSREKKESFPLTVTSAQKNPTAFYLCASSKTALRYNEQFFGPGTRLTVL.

The gene calls are TRBV7-3 and TRBJ2-1; the D is unclear. Looked up from germline, CDR1 is SGHTA and CDR2 is FQGTGA. The CDR3 spans 13 residues. The V end was cut by 2 bases, the J end by 6 bases, with 8 bases between. The CDR3: CASSLGNRNEQFF. For the CDR3, the DNA is TGTGCCAGCAGCTTAGGCAACCGCAATGAGCAGTTCTTC.

The table lists this clone with a few counts. V and J are TRBV7-2 and TRBJ2-1; TRBD2 agrees at 7 bases. CDR1 SGHTA and CDR2 FQGNSA come from the germline V gene. The V gene end was trimmed by 1 base and the J gene end by 4 bases; junction bases not matched to a gene: 4. The length of the CDR3 is 15 residues. DNA for the CDR3: TGTGCCAGCAGCTTAGGGCGGGAGTCATACAATGAGCAGTTCTTC. Protein: CASSLGRESYNEQFF.

The V call is TRBV6-1, the J call TRBJ1-5, with 8 bases lining up with TRBD1. This CDR3 region has 15 residues. Looked up from germline, CDR1 is MNHNS and CDR2 is SASEGT. J was trimmed by 5 bases and V by 3 bases; bases with no gene match: 6. In DNA form, the CDR3 reads TGTGCCAGCAGTGACCCTACAGGGGGACATCAGCCCCAGCATTTT. Encoded protein: CASSDPTGGHQPQHF.

This rearrangement joins TRBV12-2 to TRBJ1-2. TRBV12-2 is described as a pseudogene. CDR3 length: 13 amino acids. In DNA, the CDR3 is TGTGCAAGTCGCCCACGACGGGCCACTACCGGGAACTTC. As protein: CASRPRRATTGNF.

Only a few counts were recorded for this clone. The rearrangement links TRBV2 to TRBJ1-4; 10 positions match TRBD1. The CDR3 covers 15 residues. V was pared by 6 bases and J by 3 bases, with 4 bases of the junction left unmatched. Germline assignment: CDR1 SNHLY and CDR2 FYNNEI. DNA for the CDR3: TGTGCCAGCAGAGATGGACAGGGGGCTAATGAAAAACTGTTTTTT. Protein sequence: CASRDGQGANEKLFF.

The chain recombines TRBV28 with TRBJ1-2, with D perhaps TRBD1 (6 bases). Germline-derived CDR1 and CDR2 are MDHEN and SYDVKM. The CDR3 covers 16 residues. Trimming took off 10 bases at V and 3 bases at J, with 24 bases between the two ends. The chain's CDR3 is CATRGGGQASDYGYTF. In nucleotides, the CDR3 is TGTGCCACTCGCGGCGGGGGCCAGGCCTCTGACTATGGCTACACCTTC.

A few counts support this clone. The gene calls are TRBV29-1 and TRBJ2-1; 8 nucleotides agree with TRBD1. J gave up 6 bases and V 5 bases, and 12 bases lay outside the gene matches. CDR3 length: 15 amino acids. Germline assignment: CDR1 SQVTM and CDR2 ANQGSEA. The CDR3 loop is CSVQTGARLPNEQFF. The CDR3 DNA is TGCAGCGTTCAGACAGGGGCGAGGCTACCCAATGAGCAGTTCTTC.

This clone was detected only a few times. The chain employs TRBV18 and TRBJ2-1; 14 bases align to TRBD2. The ends lost 2 bases at V and 5 bases at J; junction bases unmatched: 11. CDR1 and CDR2 (germline): KGHSH, LQKENI. The CDR3 sequence is 19 residues long. CDR3 sequence: CASSPRVGLAGAGNNEQFF. The CDR3, as DNA: TGTGCCAGCTCACCAAGAGTGGGACTAGCGGGAGCGGGGAACAATGAGCAGTTCTTC.

This clone has only a few counts. This chain joins TRBV7-9 and TRBJ2-1; TRBD1 matches 12 bases. With 5 bases clipped from V and 5 bases from J, the junction kept 10 bases outside the gene matches. This CDR3 has 17 residues. Germline CDR1 SEHNR, CDR2 FQNEAQ (reference sequence). The DNA of the CDR3 is TGTGCCAGCAGCCCTCCCCCGGGACAGGGGGCGGACAATGAGCAGTTCTTC. This sequence encodes CASSPPPGQGADNEQFF.

The chain carries TRBV29-1 and TRBJ1-1, with unresolved D. Germline lookup yields CDR1 SQVTM and CDR2 ANQGSEA. The CDR3 is made up of 14 amino acids. V gave up 3 bases and J gave up 5 bases, with 16 bases separating them. The CDR3 spells CSVEVQPRRTEAFF. The CDR3 DNA sequence: TGCAGCGTTGAGGTACAACCTAGGAGGACTGAAGCTTTCTTT.

The gene calls are TRBV30 and TRBJ2-2, with D perhaps TRBD2 (5 bases). The CDR3 runs 15 residues. V gave up 3 bases and J gave up 0 bases, with 11 bases separating them. Germline CDR1 GTSNPN, CDR2 SVGIG (reference sequence). In nucleotides, the CDR3 is TGTGCCTGGAGGGGGAGCGGAGCGAACACCGGGGAGCTGTTTTTT. It encodes CAWRGSGANTGELFF.

The chain joins TRBV4-3 to TRBJ1-4; D perhaps matches TRBD1 (5 bases). V lost 4 bases, J lost 5 bases, and 11 bases lay in between. This CDR3 spans 14 amino acids. Germline loops: CDR1 LGHNA, CDR2 YSLEER. The CDR3, as DNA: TGCGCCAGCAGCCCGCAGGGTAACAATGAAAAACTGTTTTTT. Protein product: CASSPQGNNEKLFF.

This clone occurred a few times. This chain connects TRBV18 to TRBJ1-1; D might be TRBD1 (6 bases). V dropped 4 bases and J dropped 8 bases, with 14 bases sitting between them. From germline, CDR1 is KGHSH and CDR2 LQKENI. This CDR3 has 13 amino acids. The CDR3 region is CASSRTTDSEAFF. DNA for the CDR3: TGTGCCAGCTCACGAACCACGGACAGCGAAGCTTTCTTT.

This rearrangement joins TRBV2 to TRBJ2-3; TRBD2 matches at 11 bases. The CDR3 spans 14 residues. Germline V gives CDR1 SNHLY, CDR2 FYNNEI. V dropped 4 bases and J dropped 6; count of bases not matched to a gene: 3. CDR3 region: CASSGSGRADTQYF. As DNA, the CDR3 is TGTGCCAGCAGTGGTAGCGGGAGGGCCGATACGCAGTATTTT.

This clone was observed a few times. The DNA for the CDR3 is TGTGCCATCAGTGACCAACAGGGGTATGGCTACACCTTC. It yields the protein CAISDQQGYGYTF. This sequence joins TRBV10-3 and TRBJ1-2; 7 bases line up with TRBD1. Germline V gives CDR1 ENHRY, CDR2 SYGVKD. The V and J ends lost 3 bases and 5 bases, in that order; junction bases with no gene match: 3. The CDR3 is 13 residues long.

This sequence joins TRBV6-5 and TRBJ1-1; 9 positions match TRBD1. Trimming at V came to 5 bases and at J to 6 bases, leaving 7 bases not matched to a gene. This CDR3 is built from 14 residues. CDR1 MNHEY and CDR2 SVGAGI come from the germline V gene. Here the CDR3 DNA reads TGTGCCAGCAGTCAATACAGGGGGCTCTCTGAAGCTTTCTTT. Protein: CASSQYRGLSEAFF.

This clone was observed a few times. This chain links TRBV7-9 with TRBJ2-5; 14 bases line up with TRBD2. The V and J ends lost 5 bases and 5 bases, in that order; junction bases with no gene match: 4. The CDR3 is 15 residues long. Germline V gene data show CDR1 as SEHNR and CDR2 as FQNEAQ (reference sequence). The CDR3 DNA is TGTGCCAGCAGCGGGACTAGCGGGAGAATGGAGACCCAGTACTTC. Protein product: CASSGTSGRMETQYF.

The chain is built from TRBV9 and TRBJ2-7; the match to TRBD2 covers 10 bases. The V segment lost 0 bases and the J segment 4 bases; nucleotides outside the gene matches: 4. The CDR3 extends over 15 amino acids. Germline CDR1 and CDR2: SGDLS and YYNGEE. This chain's CDR3 is CASSVAPSGSYEQYF. The CDR3 DNA sequence: TGTGCCAGCAGCGTAGCCCCTAGCGGGAGTTACGAGCAGTACTTC.